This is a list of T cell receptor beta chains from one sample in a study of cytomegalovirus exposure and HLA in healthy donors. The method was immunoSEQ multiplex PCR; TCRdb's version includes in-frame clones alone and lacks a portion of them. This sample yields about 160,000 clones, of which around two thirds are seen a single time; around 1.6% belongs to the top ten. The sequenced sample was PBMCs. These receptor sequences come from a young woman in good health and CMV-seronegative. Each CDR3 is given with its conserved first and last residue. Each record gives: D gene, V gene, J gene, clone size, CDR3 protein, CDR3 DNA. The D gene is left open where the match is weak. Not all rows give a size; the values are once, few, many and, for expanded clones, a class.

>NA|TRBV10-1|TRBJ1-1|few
CASKSDSPNTEAFF
TGCGCCAGCAAATCGGACAGCCCGAACACTGAAGCTTTCTTT
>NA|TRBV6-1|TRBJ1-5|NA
CASSEGQSSNQPQHF
TGTGCCAGCAGTGAAGGACAGTCCTCCAATCAGCCCCAGCATTTT
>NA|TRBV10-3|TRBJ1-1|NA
CAIRISVNTEAFF
TGTGCCATCAGAATTTCTGTGAACACTGAAGCTTTCTTT
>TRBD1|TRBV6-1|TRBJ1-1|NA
CASRKDRGATEAFF
TGTGCCAGCAGGAAGGACAGGGGGGCAACTGAAGCTTTCTTT
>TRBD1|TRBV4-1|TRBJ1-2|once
CASSQDRGPFYGYTF
TGCGCCAGCAGCCAAGACAGGGGGCCGTTTTATGGCTACACCTTC
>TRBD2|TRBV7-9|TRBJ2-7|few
CASSLLTSGLSYEQYF
TGTGCCAGCAGCTTACTGACTAGCGGGCTCTCCTACGAGCAGTACTTC
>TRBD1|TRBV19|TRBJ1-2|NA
CASRGTGNYGYTF
TGTGCCAGTAGGGGGACAGGGAACTATGGCTACACCTTC
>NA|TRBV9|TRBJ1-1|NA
CASSVGSGRSEAFF
TGTGCCAGCAGCGTAGGGTCAGGGAGGAGTGAAGCTTTCTTT
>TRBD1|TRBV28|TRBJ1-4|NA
CASSPGQINEKLFF
TGTGCCAGCAGCCCGGGACAGATTAATGAAAAACTGTTTTTT
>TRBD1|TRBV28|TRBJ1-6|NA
CASNEGQGSSPLHF
TGTGCCAGCAACGAGGGACAGGGCAGTTCACCCCTCCACTTT
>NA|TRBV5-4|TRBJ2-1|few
CASSPTYNEQFF
TGTGCCAGCAGCCCTACCTACAATGAGCAGTTCTTC
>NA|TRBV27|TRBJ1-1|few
CASSGQMNTEAFF
TGTGCCAGCAGCGGACAGATGAACACTGAAGCTTTCTTT
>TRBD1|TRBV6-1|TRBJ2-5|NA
CASSGDSYFQETQYF
TGTGCCAGCAGTGGGGACAGCTACTTCCAAGAGACCCAGTACTTC
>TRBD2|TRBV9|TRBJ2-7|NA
CASSLYPWTSGGAPPHEQYF
TGTGCCAGCAGCCTGTACCCTTGGACTAGCGGGGGGGCCCCGCCACACGAGCAGTACTTC
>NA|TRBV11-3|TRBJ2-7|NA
CASSPDSTYEQYF
TGTGCCAGCAGCCCGGACAGCACCTACGAGCAGTACTTC
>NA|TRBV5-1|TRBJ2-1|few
CASSADFYNEQFF
TGCGCCAGCAGCGCGGACTTCTACAATGAGCAGTTCTTC
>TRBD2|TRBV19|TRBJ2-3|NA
CASSIGTSPDTQYF
TGTGCCAGTAGTATTGGGACTAGCCCAGATACGCAGTATTTT
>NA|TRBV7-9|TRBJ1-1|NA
CASSFAGTEAFF
TGTGCCAGCAGCTTCGCGGGCACTGAAGCTTTCTTT
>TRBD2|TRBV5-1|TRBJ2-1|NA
CASSSPGLAGPYNEQFF
TGCGCCAGCAGCTCCCCGGGACTAGCGGGGCCATACAATGAGCAGTTCTTC
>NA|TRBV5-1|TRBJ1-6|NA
CASSLTRTNSPLHF
TGCGCCAGCAGCTTGACTCGGACTAATTCACCCCTTCACTTT
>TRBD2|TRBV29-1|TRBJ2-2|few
CSVETSGRAGFWGTGELFF
TGCAGCGTTGAGACTAGCGGGAGGGCCGGGTTCTGGGGGACCGGGGAGCTGTTTTTT
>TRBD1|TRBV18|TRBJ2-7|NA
CASSPGQVTEQYF
TGTGCCAGCTCACCAGGACAGGTGACCGAGCAGTACTTC
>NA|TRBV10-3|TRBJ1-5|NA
CAISESTGGTPQHF
TGTGCCATCAGTGAGTCGACGGGGGGCACGCCCCAGCATTTT
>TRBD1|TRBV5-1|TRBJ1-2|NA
CASSPGQGPWIAYTF
TGCGCCAGCAGCCCCGGACAGGGCCCATGGATCGCCTACACCTTC
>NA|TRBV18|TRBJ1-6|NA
CASSPQGIGSYNSPLHF
TGTGCCAGCTCACCCCAGGGGATAGGTTCCTATAATTCACCCCTCCACTTT
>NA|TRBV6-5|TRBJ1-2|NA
CASSYSLYRDGYTF
TGTGCCAGCAGTTACTCGCTATACAGGGATGGCTACACCTTC
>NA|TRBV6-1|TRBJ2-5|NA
CASSEARTQYF
TGTGCCAGCAGTGAAGCGCGTACCCAGTACTTC
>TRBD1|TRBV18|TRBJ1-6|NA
CASAPPGQGFISPLHF
TGTGCCAGCGCGCCTCCGGGACAGGGCTTTATTTCACCCCTCCACTTT
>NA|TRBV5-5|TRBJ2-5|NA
CASSLPQRAETQYF
TGTGCCAGCAGCCTCCCTCAGAGGGCAGAGACCCAGTACTTC
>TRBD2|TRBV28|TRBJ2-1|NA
CASSSILAGTNEQFF
TGTGCCAGCTCATCGATCCTAGCGGGGACGAATGAGCAGTTCTTC
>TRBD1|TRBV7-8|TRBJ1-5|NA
CASSLMDRGRGVGQPQHF
TGTGCCAGCAGCTTAATGGACAGGGGGCGCGGAGTAGGACAGCCCCAGCATTTT
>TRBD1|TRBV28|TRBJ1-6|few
CASRGVGGNSPLHF
TGTGCCAGCAGGGGGGTAGGGGGCAATTCACCCCTCCACTTT
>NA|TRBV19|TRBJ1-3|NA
CASIPDSGNTIYF
TGTGCCAGTATCCCAGACTCTGGAAACACCATATATTTT
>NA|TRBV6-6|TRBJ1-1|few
CASSYSAGSYAFF
TGTGCCAGCAGTTACTCGGCAGGGTCGTATGCTTTCTTT
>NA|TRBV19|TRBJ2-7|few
CASSIGAHSYEQYF
TGTGCCAGTAGTATTGGGGCACACTCCTACGAGCAGTACTTC
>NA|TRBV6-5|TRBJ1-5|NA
CASSYSQSNQPQHF
TGTGCCAGCAGTTACTCCCAAAGCAATCAGCCCCAGCATTTT
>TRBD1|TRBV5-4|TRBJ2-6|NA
CASSLVVGQGSTGANVLTF
TGTGCCAGCAGCTTGGTCGTGGGACAGGGATCGACTGGGGCCAACGTCCTGACTTTC
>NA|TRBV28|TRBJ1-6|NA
CASRPGGISPLHF
TGTGCCAGCAGGCCGGGGGGGATTTCACCTCTCCACTTT
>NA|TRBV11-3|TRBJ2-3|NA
CASSFLMELGDYTDTQYF
TGTGCCAGCAGCTTCCTTATGGAGCTCGGAGATTACACAGATACGCAGTATTTT
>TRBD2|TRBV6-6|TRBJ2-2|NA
CASSYQSGGNTGELFF
TGTGCCAGCAGTTATCAGAGCGGGGGGAACACCGGGGAGCTGTTTTTT
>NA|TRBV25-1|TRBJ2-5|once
CASSDSGLLGETQYF
TGTGCCAGCAGTGATTCGGGACTCCTCGGAGAGACCCAGTACTTC